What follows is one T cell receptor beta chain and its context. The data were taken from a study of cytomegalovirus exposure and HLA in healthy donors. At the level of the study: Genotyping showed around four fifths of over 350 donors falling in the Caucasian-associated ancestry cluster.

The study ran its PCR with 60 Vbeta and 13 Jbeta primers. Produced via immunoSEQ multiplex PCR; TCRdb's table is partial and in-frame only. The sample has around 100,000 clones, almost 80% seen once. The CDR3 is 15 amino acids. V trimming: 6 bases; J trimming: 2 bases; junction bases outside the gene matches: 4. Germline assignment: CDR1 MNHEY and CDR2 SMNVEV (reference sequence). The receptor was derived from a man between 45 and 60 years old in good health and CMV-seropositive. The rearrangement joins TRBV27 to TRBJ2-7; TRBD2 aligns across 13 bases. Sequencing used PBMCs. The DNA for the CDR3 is TGTGCCAGCAGACGGGGACTAGCGGGAACCTACGAGCAGTACTTC. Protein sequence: CASRRGLAGTYEQYF.